This TCR beta chain stems from a study of blood T cell repertoires in COVID-19. Study-level information: The analysed material was cDNA or gDNA that came from T cells, B-cell-depleted T cells, or PBMCs.

The CDR3 extends over 15 amino acids. Trimming removed 4 bases at V and 0 bases at J, with 12 bases between. CDR1 is MNHEY and CDR2 is SVGAGI in the germline V gene. Assay used: immunoSEQ multiplex PCR; TCRdb lists only in-frame clones, some missing. The table shows approximately 200,000 clones, with 70% to 90% occurring only once. The chain joins TRBV6-5 to TRBJ1-1; the D gene is possibly TRBD1 (5 bases). The specimen was peripheral blood. The TCR sequence derives from a man aged 45 to 65 who had recovered from COVID-19. The CDR3 here is CASSFAGPMNTEAFF. The CDR3 bases are TGTGCCAGCAGTTTCGCAGGGCCCATGAACACTGAAGCTTTCTTT.